The source of this T cell receptor beta chain is a study of T cells in Graves' hyperthyroidism and ophthalmopathy. Whole-study context: The authors collected peripheral blood at initial diagnosis, before any treatment. Findings of the study overall: Ophthalmopathy onset followed model prediction by a median roughly 6 months.

There were TCR beta CDR3 regions amplified from RNA transcripts. A set of HTBI primers served as the primers for a first-round RT-PCR of the TCR CDR3. TCRdb re-derived calls from the multiplex PCR reads in MiXCR, one entry per CDR3 protein. The data hold about 280,000 distinct CDR3 sequences, with less than 30% observed a single time. Reasons for excluding patients were uncontrolled infection, other autoimmune disease, pregnancy or lactation. PBMCs came from 9 to 10 ml fresh peripheral blood. Trimming took off 5 bases at V and 6 bases at J, with 7 bases between the two ends. This CDR3 contains 11 residues. From germline, CDR1 is SEHNR and CDR2 FQNEAQ (reference sequence). This clonotype came up many times. Its antigen is as yet unknown.

The receptor was derived from a man aged 35 to 55 with Graves' hyperthyroidism that later progressed to Graves' ophthalmopathy. This rearrangement joins TRBV7-9 to TRBJ1-1; D ambiguous. The sequenced sample consisted of blood. In nucleotides, the CDR3 is TGTGCCAGCAGCCGGAAGTCTGAAGCTTTCTTT. This sequence encodes CASSRKSEAFF.